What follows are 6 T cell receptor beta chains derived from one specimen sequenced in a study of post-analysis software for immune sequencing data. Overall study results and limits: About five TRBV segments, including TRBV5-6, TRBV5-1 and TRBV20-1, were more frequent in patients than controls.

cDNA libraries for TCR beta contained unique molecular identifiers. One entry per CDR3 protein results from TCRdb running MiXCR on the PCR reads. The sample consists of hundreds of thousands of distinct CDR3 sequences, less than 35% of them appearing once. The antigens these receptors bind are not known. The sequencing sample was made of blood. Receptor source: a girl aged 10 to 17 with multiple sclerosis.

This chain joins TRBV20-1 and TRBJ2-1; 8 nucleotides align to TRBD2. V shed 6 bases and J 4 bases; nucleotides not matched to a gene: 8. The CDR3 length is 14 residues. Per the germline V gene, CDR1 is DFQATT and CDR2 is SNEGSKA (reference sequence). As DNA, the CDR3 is TGCAGTGCCGAGCGGGAGAGGGGATACAATGAGCAGTTCTTC. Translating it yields CSAERERGYNEQFF.

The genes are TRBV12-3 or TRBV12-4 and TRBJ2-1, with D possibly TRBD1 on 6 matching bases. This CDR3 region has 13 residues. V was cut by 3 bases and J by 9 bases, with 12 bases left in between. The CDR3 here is CASSFLGAAEQFF. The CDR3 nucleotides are TGTGCCAGCAGTTTTTTGGGGGCGGCTGAGCAGTTCTTC.

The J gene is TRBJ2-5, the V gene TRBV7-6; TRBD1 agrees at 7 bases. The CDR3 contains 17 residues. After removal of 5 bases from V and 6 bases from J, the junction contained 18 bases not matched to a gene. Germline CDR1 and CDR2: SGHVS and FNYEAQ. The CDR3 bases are TGTGCCAGCAGCCGTAGGGCAGGGGGAGACGTTCCGAAGACCCAGTACTTC. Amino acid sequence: CASSRRAGGDVPKTQYF.

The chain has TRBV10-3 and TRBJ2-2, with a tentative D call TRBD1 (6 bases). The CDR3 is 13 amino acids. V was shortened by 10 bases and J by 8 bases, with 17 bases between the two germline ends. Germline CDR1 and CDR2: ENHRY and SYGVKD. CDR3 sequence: CATRQVIEGELFF. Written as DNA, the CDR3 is TGTGCCACCCGACAGGTCATTGAAGGGGAGCTGTTTTTT.

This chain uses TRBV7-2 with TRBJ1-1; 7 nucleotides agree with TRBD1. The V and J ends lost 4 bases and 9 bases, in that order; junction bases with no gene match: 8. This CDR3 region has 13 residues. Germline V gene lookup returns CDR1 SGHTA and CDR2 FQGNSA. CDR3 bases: TGTGCCAGCAGCTCCCGACAGGGAGGAAAAGCTTTCTTT. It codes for CASSSRQGGKAFF.

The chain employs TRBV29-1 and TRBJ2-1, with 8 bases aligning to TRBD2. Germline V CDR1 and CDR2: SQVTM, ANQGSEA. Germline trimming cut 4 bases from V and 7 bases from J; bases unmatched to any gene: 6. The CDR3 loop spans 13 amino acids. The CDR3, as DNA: TGCAGCGTTGTCGCGGGAGGCCCTAATGAGCAGTTCTTC. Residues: CSVVAGGPNEQFF.